The 8 T cell receptor beta chains listed next were all sequenced from one sample in a study of T cells in Graves' hyperthyroidism and ophthalmopathy. Using RNA transcripts as the source, TCR beta CDR3 regions were amplified. Using the HTBI primer set, a first-round RT-PCR was run on the TCR CDR3. MiXCR was run by TCRdb on the multiplex PCR reads, yielding one entry per CDR3 protein. The sample lists 380,000 or so distinct CDR3 sequences, about 20% occurring once. The sample was blood. The receptors originated from a young woman with Graves' hyperthyroidism.

The chain joins TRBV27 to TRBJ1-1; D not resolved. There are 13 residues in the CDR3. Germline assignment: CDR1 MNHEY and CDR2 SMNVEV (reference sequence). Trimming took off 6 bases at V and 8 bases at J, with 16 bases between the two ends. The CDR3 DNA is TGTGCCAGCAGCCCACTACTAAGGGCAGAAGCTTTCTTT. This encodes CASSPLLRAEAFF.

In regard to this clonotype: A much larger clone differs by one base, so this may be a read error. Here the CDR3 reads CASRRDSDTEAFF. The CDR3 region has the DNA TGTGCCAGCAGGCGGGACAGCGACACTGAAGCTTTCTTT. The chain joins TRBV6-1 to TRBJ1-1; TRBD1 matches 7 bases. Trimming at V came to 6 bases and at J to 3 bases, leaving 4 bases not matched to a gene. Germline V lookup: CDR1 MNHNS, CDR2 SASEGT. The CDR3 contains 13 residues.

As regards this clonotype: A read error may be the cause here, since a much bigger clone is one base away. V and J are TRBV11-2 and TRBJ2-2; D is perhaps TRBD2 (5 bases). The CDR3 spans 15 residues. The germline V gene encodes CDR1 SGHAT and CDR2 FQNNGV. For the CDR3, the DNA is TGTGCCAGCAGCTTAGAATTCGTGGTACCCGGGAAGCTGTTTTTT. Encoded protein: CASSLEFVVPGKLFF.

Note on this clonotype: A much larger clone differs by one base, so this may be a read error. This chain joins TRBV6-5 and TRBJ2-7, with D possibly TRBD2 on 7 matching bases. The germline CDR1 and CDR2 sequences are MNHEY and SVGAGI. This CDR3 comprises 14 residues. The CDR3, as DNA: TGTGCCATCAGTTACCGGCAAGGGGGGGGCGAGCAGTACTTC. Its protein product is CAISYRQGGGEQYF.

This clonotype has only a few counts. Because the CDR3 is missing its conserved closing phenylalanine or tryptophan, this is likely a read error. The chain carries TRBV27 and TRBJ1-2; D gene uncertain. Germline V gene data show CDR1 as MNHEY and CDR2 as SMNVEV (reference sequence). V was pared by 2 bases and J by 2 bases, with 12 bases between. This CDR3 is 15 amino acids long. The DNA for the CDR3 is TGTGCCAGCAGTTTAATAGGAGAGGGAAACTATGGCTACACCTCC. Translated, it gives CASSLIGEGNYGYTS.

This clonotype was recorded many times. V gene TRBV6-1 combines with J gene TRBJ1-2; TRBD1 is a possible D gene (5 bases). Trimming cost V 6 bases and J 4 bases, with 9 bases left between them. Germline V gene lookup returns CDR1 MNHNS and CDR2 SASEGT. The CDR3 covers 12 residues. The CDR3 spells CASRAGIYGYTF. DNA of the CDR3: TGTGCCAGCAGGGCAGGGATCTATGGCTACACCTTC.

This clonotype was counted at least ten times. V usage is TRBV28 and J usage is TRBJ1-2; tentatively, D is TRBD1 (5 bases). Per germline, CDR1 MDHEN and CDR2 SYDVKM. The length of the CDR3 is 10 residues. Trimming pared 11 bases from V and 4 bases from J, leaving 8 bases between. CDR3 sequence: CAAGVYGYTF. The CDR3 region has the DNA TGTGCCGCGGGGGTCTATGGCTACACCTTC.

This clonotype was seen repeatedly, ten times or more. This chain links TRBV15 with TRBJ2-5; D uncertain. The CDR3 spans 15 residues. Germline V gene sequence: CDR1 LNHNV, CDR2 YYDKDF (reference sequence). Trimming cost V 0 bases and J 2 bases, with 10 bases left between them. DNA of the CDR3: TGTGCCACCAGCAGAGATCGTCGGCTTCAAGAGACCCAGTACTTC. It specifies CATSRDRRLQETQYF.